The 2 T cell receptor beta chains presented below share a single source sample, sequenced in a study of a mutant IDH1 vaccine in newly diagnosed glioma. This sample's time point: baseline, week 1 (first vaccination visit). Documented treatment: pre-vaccination baseline after standard-of-care therapy. The assay was immunoSEQ multiplex PCR, and TCRdb's table has in-frame clones only and misses some. The profile shows 60,000 to 75,000 clones, approximately 85% of them singletons. This specimen consisted of PBMCs, obtained from a glioma patient treated with radiotherapy, temozolomide or both. The origin of the receptors is a man between 45 and 60 years old with glioma.

The V gene is TRBV6-1, the J gene TRBJ1-4; no clear D. The CDR3 length is 15 residues. The V and J ends lost 2 bases and 0 bases respectively, with 7 bases between them. CDR1 is MNHNS and CDR2 is SASEGT in the germline V gene. The CDR3 bases are TGTGCCAGCAGTGAATCTGGAGCAACTAATGAAAAACTGTTTTTT. Its protein product is CASSESGATNEKLFF.

This chain joins TRBV29-1 and TRBJ1-5, with a tentative D call TRBD1 (5 bases). From germline, CDR1 is SQVTM and CDR2 ANQGSEA. This CDR3 comprises 13 residues. Trimming removed 5 bases at V and 6 bases at J, with 14 bases between. In DNA form, the CDR3 reads TGCAGCGTTCGGCAGGGTGGTAGTCAGCCCCAGCATTTT. It is translated as CSVRQGGSQPQHF. The whole variable domain, filled in from reference TRBV29-1 and TRBJ1-5, reads SAVISQKPSRDICQRGTSLTIQCQVDSQVTMMFWYRQQPGQSLTLIATANQGSEATYESGFVIDKFPISRPNLTFSTLTVSNMSPEDSSIYLCSVRQGGSQPQHFGDGTRLSIL.